The 9 T cell receptor beta chains below all came from one sample that was sequenced in a study of blood T cell repertoires in COVID-19. Produced via immunoSEQ multiplex PCR; TCRdb's table is partial and in-frame only. Of about 360,000 clones in the sample, roughly 80% were seen once. The sequenced sample was peripheral blood. These receptors all come from a human donor with acute or convalescent COVID-19. The donor label of this sample is uncertain.

The chain couples TRBV18 to TRBJ1-1, with D tentatively TRBD1 (5 bases). Germline loops: CDR1 KGHSH, CDR2 LQKENI. CDR3 length: 14 amino acids. V lost 3 bases to trimming and J lost 3 bases, with 11 bases between them. CDR3 sequence (DNA): TGTGCCAGCTCACCGCAGGGCTCCTACACTGAAGCTTTCTTT. Its protein is CASSPQGSYTEAFF.

This clone has just a few counts. V and J are TRBV6-1 and TRBJ1-2, with TRBD1 identical over 10 bases. The CDR3 is made up of 15 amino acids. Germline loops: CDR1 MNHNS, CDR2 SASEGT. The V gene end was trimmed by 3 bases and the J gene end by 4 bases; junction bases not matched to a gene: 5. In DNA, the CDR3 is TGTGCCAGCAGTGACCGGGACAGGGGCGTCTATGGCTACACCTTC. It is translated as CASSDRDRGVYGYTF.

The gene calls are TRBV18 and TRBJ1-1; no clear D gene. Germline V gives CDR1 KGHSH, CDR2 LQKENI. The length of the CDR3 is 14 residues. Trimming removed 0 bases from V and 6 bases from J, with 11 bases in between. CDR3 loop: CASSPPLERAEAFF. The CDR3 coding sequence is TGTGCCAGCTCACCACCGCTCGAGAGGGCTGAAGCTTTCTTT.

This chain links TRBV5-4 with TRBJ2-1, with 13 bases matching TRBD2. Germline lookup yields CDR1 SGHNT and CDR2 YYREEE (reference sequence). There are 16 residues in the CDR3. Trimming at V came to 4 bases and at J to 5 bases, leaving 6 bases not matched to a gene. The CDR3 protein is CASSRGLAGNHNEQFF. DNA for the CDR3: TGTGCCAGCAGCAGGGGACTAGCGGGAAACCACAATGAGCAGTTCTTC.

V and J are TRBV5-1 and TRBJ1-4; D is ambiguous. CDR3 length: 16 residues. V lost 0 bases and J 0 bases, leaving 9 bases between the germline ends. Germline CDR1 and CDR2: SGHRS and YFSETQ. The CDR3 region is CASSLAVGATNEKLFF. The DNA of the CDR3 is TGCGCCAGCAGCTTGGCCGTCGGAGCAACTAATGAAAAACTGTTTTTT. The full variable domain, with the rest looked up from reference TRBV5-1 and TRBJ1-4, is KAGVTQTPRYLIKTRGQQVTLSCSPISGHRSVSWYQQTPGQGLQFLFEYFSETQRNKGNFPGRFSGRQFSNSRSEMNVSTLELGDSALYLCASSLAVGATNEKLFFGSGTQLSVL.

This clone has a handful of counts. This chain links TRBV5-1 with TRBJ1-5, with a weak D call TRBD1 (6 bases). Germline V gene data show CDR1 as SGHRS and CDR2 as YFSETQ. V lost 4 bases to trimming and J lost 5 bases, with 19 bases between them. The length of the CDR3 is 16 residues. The chain's CDR3 is CASSLGGDRSYQPQHF. CDR3 DNA sequence: TGCGCCAGCAGCCTAGGGGGAGACAGGTCTTATCAGCCCCAGCATTTT.

This clone was detected only a few times. The same CDR3 can be traced to other DNA sequences in this sample. The chain carries TRBV28 and TRBJ2-7; 7 bases map to TRBD2. Germline CDR1 is MDHEN and CDR2 is SYDVKM. The CDR3 has 14 residues. V lost 3 bases, J lost 1 base, and 3 bases stayed unmatched. The CDR3 protein is CASSLGGSSYEQYF. The CDR3 DNA follows: TGTGCCAGCAGTTTGGGAGGGTCGTCCTACGAGCAGTACTTC.

This clone has only a few counts. The chain recombines TRBV25-1 with TRBJ2-7, with D unresolved. V was cut by 2 bases and J by 3 bases, with 8 bases left in between. The CDR3 is made up of 13 amino acids. Germline CDR1 and CDR2: MGHDK and SYGVNS. The CDR3 is CASSELSGYEQYF. The CDR3 DNA follows: TGTGCCAGCAGTGAACTTAGTGGCTACGAGCAGTACTTC.

The chain employs TRBV15 and TRBJ2-7; 7 nucleotides align to TRBD2. Germline V lookup: CDR1 LNHNV, CDR2 YYDKDF (reference sequence). CDR3 length: 16 amino acids. V lost 0 bases and J lost 1; bases outside the gene matches: 6. The CDR3 nucleotides are TGTGCCACCAGCAGAGATTTCTGGCGGGAGTCCTACGAGCAGTACTTC. This gives the protein CATSRDFWRESYEQYF.